This is a list of T cell receptor beta chains from one sample in a study of T cells after yellow fever vaccination. TCRdb re-analysed the 5' RACE reads in MiXCR, keeping a single row per CDR3 protein. The table includes some 600,000 distinct CDR3 sequences, roughly an eighth detected once. The sequences come from PBMCs, collected on the day of the yellow fever booster vaccination. The receptor set was obtained from a man aged 25 to 40 who received the YFV17D yellow fever vaccine. Both conserved end residues are part of each CDR3. D genes are given only for firm matches. Not all rows give a size; the values are once, few, many and, for expanded clones, a class.

J gene | D gene | clone size | V gene | CDR3 protein | CDR3 DNA
TRBJ1-5 | . | few | TRBV7-8 | CASSLSALGGQPQHF | TGTGCCAGCAGCTTGTCTGCACTTGGCGGTCAGCCCCAGCATTTT
TRBJ2-1 | TRBD2 | . | TRBV4-3 | CASSQQGTSGSWNEQFF | TGCGCCAGCAGCCAGCAGGGCACTAGCGGGAGTTGGAATGAGCAGTTCTTC
TRBJ1-4 | TRBD1 | many | TRBV7-9 | CASSSTGVGEKLFF | TGTGCCAGCAGCTCCACAGGGGTCGGTGAAAAACTGTTTTTT
TRBJ2-7 | TRBD1 | . | TRBV28 | CASVGGQGSYEQYF | TGTGCCAGCGTGGGGGGACAGGGGTCCTACGAGCAGTACTTC
TRBJ2-3 | . | many | TRBV28 | CASTKLARSTDTQYF | TGTGCCAGCACCAAACTTGCGCGGAGCACAGATACGCAGTATTTT
TRBJ2-5 | . | . | TRBV5-6 | CASSLVVRAETQYF | TGTGCCAGCAGCTTGGTAGTGCGAGCGGAGACCCAGTACTTC
TRBJ2-7 | . | few | TRBV6-1 | CASSGHTSSYEQYF | TGTGCCAGCAGTGGTCATACAAGCTCCTACGAGCAGTACTTC
TRBJ1-4 | . | few | TRBV12-3/TRBV12-4 | CASSSYEKLFF | TGTGCCAGCAGTTCATATGAAAAACTGTTTTTT
TRBJ1-2 | . | few | TRBV12-3/TRBV12-4 | CASSLGAGRNVYTF | TGTGCCAGCAGTCTGGGGGCCGGACGGAATGTCTACACCTTC
TRBJ2-3 | . | . | TRBV7-3 | CASSPGDSRTDTQYF | TGTGCCAGCAGCCCAGGGGACTCTCGCACAGATACGCAGTATTTT
TRBJ2-5 | . | few | TRBV15 | CATSRDGQQETQYF | TGTGCCACCAGCAGAGACGGGCAGCAAGAGACCCAGTACTTC
TRBJ2-3 | TRBD2 | . | TRBV2 | CASSLDGRPTDTQYF | TGTGCCAGCAGCCTTGACGGGAGGCCCACAGATACGCAGTATTTT
TRBJ2-2 | TRBD2 | . | TRBV5-1 | CASSARSSGRTANTGELFF | TGCGCCAGCAGCGCTCGAAGTAGCGGGAGAACAGCGAACACCGGGGAGCTGTTTTTT
TRBJ1-2 | . | few | TRBV29-1 | CSVEVGSGYTF | TGCAGCGTTGAAGTCGGGTCTGGCTACACCTTC
TRBJ2-5 | TRBD2 | few | TRBV12-3/TRBV12-4 | CASSLAVAGGPKTQYF | TGTGCCAGCAGTTTAGCGGTGGCGGGAGGGCCAAAGACCCAGTACTTC
TRBJ1-2 | . | many | TRBV25-1 | CASSDRRRGNGYTF | TGTGCCAGCAGTGACAGGAGAAGGGGGAATGGCTACACCTTC
TRBJ2-7 | . | . | TRBV29-1 | CSVDTDNEQYF | TGCAGCGTTGACACGGATAACGAGCAGTACTTC
TRBJ2-7 | . | many | TRBV9 | CASSLGGRDYEQYF | TGTGCCAGCAGCTTAGGGGGTAGGGACTACGAGCAGTACTTC
TRBJ2-7 | . | few | TRBV20-1 | CSARGEFYEQYF | TGCAGTGCTAGAGGAGAGTTCTACGAGCAGTACTTC
TRBJ2-1 | TRBD2 | few | TRBV11-1 | CASSRTGAGLAGVDEQFF | TGTGCCAGCAGCAGGACAGGGGCCGGACTAGCGGGAGTGGATGAGCAGTTCTTC
TRBJ1-1 | . | once | TRBV9 | CASSVVGGEDTEAFF | TGTGCCAGCAGCGTAGTGGGGGGGGAGGACACTGAAGCTTTCTTT
TRBJ2-7 | TRBD2 | few | TRBV25-1 | CASISPGLAGVYEQYF | TGTGCCAGCATCTCCCCAGGACTAGCGGGTGTGTACGAGCAGTACTTC
TRBJ1-1 | . | . | TRBV20-1 | CSARRTNTEAFF | TGCAGTGCTAGAAGGACGAACACTGAAGCTTTCTTT
TRBJ2-1 | . | many | TRBV27 | CASSLSTLGEQFF | TGTGCCAGCAGTTTATCTACCCTTGGAGAGCAGTTCTTC
TRBJ1-4 | . | few | TRBV4-2 | CASSLRGGELHEKLFF | TGTGCCAGCAGCCTCCGGGGTGGGGAGTTACATGAAAAACTGTTTTTT
TRBJ2-7 | . | . | TRBV20-1 | CSVVRAWGEQYF | TGCAGTGTGGTAAGGGCCTGGGGCGAGCAGTACTTC
TRBJ1-5 | . | many | TRBV11-2 | CASSPTTLGQPQHF | TGTGCCAGCAGCCCTACAACATTGGGACAGCCCCAGCATTTT
TRBJ2-7 | . | few | TRBV12-3/TRBV12-4 | CASSPRGGGPYEQYF | TGTGCCAGCAGTCCTCGGGGCGGAGGCCCTTACGAGCAGTACTTC
TRBJ1-2 | . | . | TRBV6-6 | CASTTGSYGYTF | TGTGCCAGCACTACAGGGAGTTATGGCTACACCTTC
TRBJ1-6 | . | few | TRBV6-1 | CASTITGRNSPLHF | TGTGCCAGCACCATAACAGGGAGAAATTCACCCCTCCACTTT
TRBJ2-1 | TRBD2 | few | TRBV7-3 | CASSLGTSGVPSYNEQFF | TGTGCCAGCAGCTTAGGGACTAGCGGGGTACCCTCCTACAATGAGCAGTTCTTC
TRBJ1-1 | . | . | TRBV12-3/TRBV12-4 | CASGRSQGLSTEAFF | TGTGCCAGCGGTCGATCACAGGGTCTTAGCACTGAAGCTTTCTTT
TRBJ2-2 | . | few | TRBV30 | CAWGRGAGELFF | TGTGCCTGGGGCAGGGGGGCCGGGGAGCTGTTTTTT